Listed here are 22 T cell receptor beta chains from one sample, sequenced in a study of blood T cell repertoires in COVID-19. Produced via immunoSEQ multiplex PCR; TCRdb's table is partial and in-frame only. In the table there are approximately 54,000 clones, 90% of which are singletons. Sequenced material: peripheral blood. Receptor source: a man over 45 with acute or convalescent COVID-19.

This clone was counted a single time. The V call is TRBV7-9, the J call TRBJ2-7, with 13 positions matching TRBD2. In germline, CDR1 is SEHNR, CDR2 FQNEAQ (reference sequence). The CDR3 has 18 residues. V trimming: 5 bases; J trimming: 0 bases; junction bases outside the gene matches: 10. The CDR3 is CASSQGLAGPRSSYEQYF. For the CDR3, the DNA is TGTGCCAGCAGCCAGGGACTAGCGGGACCGAGGAGCTCCTACGAGCAGTACTTC.

V and J are TRBV27 and TRBJ1-3; TRBD1 agrees at 7 bases. In germline, CDR1 is MNHEY, CDR2 SMNVEV (reference sequence). The CDR3 loop spans 15 amino acids. V dropped 5 bases and J dropped 0; count of bases not matched to a gene: 4. CDR3 amino acids: CASSADRTSGNTIYF. The CDR3 DNA sequence: TGTGCCAGCAGTGCGGACAGGACCTCTGGAAACACCATATATTTT.

The chain couples TRBV10-3 to TRBJ2-1, with TRBD1 matching over 9 bases. With 2 bases clipped from V and 10 bases from J, the junction kept 12 bases outside the gene matches. Germline V gene lookup returns CDR1 ENHRY and CDR2 SYGVKD. The CDR3 has 16 amino acids. This CDR3 reads CAISEPAGTGPMEQFF. The CDR3, as DNA: TGTGCCATCAGTGAGCCCGCTGGGACAGGGCCGATGGAGCAGTTCTTC.

V is TRBV5-1 and J is TRBJ1-4; D gene uncertain. The V end lost 6 bases, the J end lost 8 bases, and 23 bases lay between the germline ends. Germline loops: CDR1 SGHRS, CDR2 YFSETQ. The CDR3 consists of 16 residues. The CDR3, as DNA: TGCGCCAGCACCCCTTGGAGTCCGGGGTTGGAGGAAAAACTGTTTTTT. This encodes CASTPWSPGLEEKLFF.

The sample holds one count of this clone. The rearrangement uses TRBV10-2 and TRBJ1-3; D possibly corresponds to TRBD1 (5 bases). The ends were cut back, 8 bases at V and 0 bases at J, with 20 bases in the middle. CDR1 is WSHSY, CDR2 SAAADI, per germline. This CDR3 comprises 17 residues. The CDR3: CASLGRQGYGSGNTIYF. Here the CDR3 DNA reads TGCGCCAGCTTGGGGCGGCAGGGATACGGCTCTGGAAACACCATATATTTT.

The chain uses TRBV2 and TRBJ2-5; D perhaps matches TRBD2 (5 bases). V gave up 7 bases and J gave up 5 bases, with 11 bases separating them. The CDR3 length is 12 residues. Germline CDR1 is SNHLY and CDR2 is FYNNEI. DNA for the CDR3: TGTGCCAGCAATGATAGAGGGGAGACCCAGTACTTC. It encodes CASNDRGETQYF.

The chain couples TRBV9 to TRBJ2-2; 8 bases agree with TRBD1. With V trimmed by 4 bases and J by 3 bases, 11 bases remained unmatched. The CDR3 is 17 amino acids. From germline, CDR1 is SGDLS and CDR2 YYNGEE. The chain's CDR3 is CASSLRPDRGYTGELFF. The CDR3 DNA follows: TGTGCCAGCAGCCTCCGACCTGACAGGGGCTACACCGGGGAGCTGTTTTTT.

The chain uses TRBV19 and TRBJ1-1; D ambiguous. Trimming took 9 bases from V and 0 from J, leaving 14 bases between them. The CDR3 contains 14 residues. Germline V CDR1 and CDR2: LNHDA, SQIVND (reference sequence). The CDR3 DNA reads as TGTGCCAGCAGGCGAACCTCCATGAACACTGAAGCTTTCTTT. It specifies CASRRTSMNTEAFF. The full variable domain, completed using reference TRBV19 and TRBJ1-1, is DGGITQSPKYLFRKEGQNVTLSCEQNLNHDAMYWYRQDPGQGLRLIYYSQIVNDFQKGDIAEGYSVSREKKESFPLTVTSAQKNPTAFYLCASRRTSMNTEAFFGQGTRLTVV.

The chain recombines TRBV11-2 with TRBJ1-2; 8 bases fit TRBD1. The V gene end was trimmed by 5 bases and the J gene end by 8 bases; junction bases not matched to a gene: 4. CDR3 length: 12 amino acids. Looked up from germline, CDR1 is SGHAT and CDR2 is FQNNGV. The CDR3 loop reads CASSPRGQGYTF. The CDR3 coding sequence is TGTGCCAGCAGCCCCAGGGGGCAGGGCTACACCTTC.

This chain links TRBV2 with TRBJ2-2; TRBD2 matches 7 bases. This CDR3 comprises 13 residues. Per germline, CDR1 SNHLY and CDR2 FYNNEI. V lost 3 bases, J lost 7 bases, and 2 bases stayed unmatched. The chain's CDR3 is CASSEASGGELFF. DNA for the CDR3: TGTGCCAGCAGTGAGGCTAGCGGCGGGGAGCTGTTTTTT.

The chain has TRBV2 and TRBJ1-2, with 7 bases lining up with TRBD1. In germline, CDR1 is SNHLY, CDR2 FYNNEI. This CDR3 is 13 amino acids long. Trimming cost V 2 bases and J 7 bases; bases outside gene matches: 4. CDR3 nucleotide sequence: TGTGCCAGCAGTGAAATAGGGGGCCGTGGCTACACCTTC. Its protein is CASSEIGGRGYTF. The full variable domain, with the rest looked up from reference TRBV2 and TRBJ1-2, is EPEVTQTPSHQVTQMGQEVILRCVPISNHLYFYWYRQILGQKVEFLVSFYNNEISEKSEIFDDQFSVERPDGSNFTLKIRSTKLEDSAMYFCASSEIGGRGYTFGSGTRLTVV.

The chain's CDR3 is CASSLEGLAVYEQYF. In nucleotides, the CDR3 is TGTGCCAGCAGCTTAGAGGGACTAGCGGTCTACGAGCAGTACTTC. The V gene is TRBV7-2, the J gene TRBJ2-7, with TRBD2 identical over 11 bases. CDR1 and CDR2 from the germline V gene are SGHTA and FQGNSA. This CDR3 has 15 amino acids. V was pared by 1 base and J by 3 bases, with 2 bases of the junction left unmatched.

This chain connects TRBV24-1 to TRBJ2-1, with TRBD2 matching over 10 bases. The germline CDR1 and CDR2 sequences are KGHDR and SFDVKD. The CDR3 covers 17 residues. Trimming at V came to 4 bases and at J to 0 bases, leaving 5 bases not matched to a gene. The CDR3 DNA follows: TGTGCCACCAGTGACCAGGCTAGCGGGAGCTCCTACAATGAGCAGTTCTTC. Protein sequence: CATSDQASGSSYNEQFF.

The V gene is TRBV6-1, the J gene TRBJ1-2; 10 nucleotides match TRBD1. V was clipped by 1 base and J by 0 bases; unmatched bases: 2. The CDR3 totals 16 residues. CDR1 MNHNS and CDR2 SASEGT come from the germline V gene. The CDR3 bases are TGTGCCAGCAGTGAAGGAGGACAGGGGGCTAACTATGGCTACACCTTC. Its protein is CASSEGGQGANYGYTF.

This clone has more than one count but fewer than ten. The rearrangement links TRBV27 to TRBJ1-5; 7 bases are a match to TRBD1. J was trimmed by 5 bases and V by 6 bases; bases with no gene match: 7. Germline CDR1 MNHEY, CDR2 SMNVEV (reference sequence). The CDR3 has 14 residues. DNA of the CDR3: TGTGCCAGCAGGCCCCTGACAGGGCATCAGCCCCAGCATTTT. This codes for CASRPLTGHQPQHF.

This chain connects TRBV12-3 or TRBV12-4 to TRBJ2-2; D might be TRBD2 (6 bases). The CDR3 runs to 13 residues. V was shortened by 8 bases and J by 3 bases, with 10 bases between the two germline ends. CDR3 in DNA: TGTGCCAGCGGGAGGAAGGACACCGGGGAGCTGTTTTTT. It is translated as CASGRKDTGELFF.

The chain recombines TRBV15 with TRBJ2-7; D gene ambiguous. Germline-derived CDR1 and CDR2 are LNHNV and YYDKDF (reference sequence). This CDR3 contains 14 residues. V lost 0 bases and J 6 bases, leaving 12 bases between the germline ends. The CDR3 here is CATSRDLRSGEQYF. The CDR3, as DNA: TGTGCCACCAGCAGAGATTTGAGGTCCGGCGAGCAGTACTTC.

The chain has TRBV3-1 (or the pseudogene TRBV3-2) and TRBJ2-3, with 11 bases fitting TRBD2. The CDR3 is 15 residues long. V dropped 5 bases and J dropped 1; count of bases not matched to a gene: 2. Germline CDR1 reads LGHDT; CDR2 reads YNNKEL (reference sequence). The DNA for the CDR3 is TGTGCCAGCAGCTTGACTAGCGGGGGCACAGATACGCAGTATTTT. Its translation is CASSLTSGGTDTQYF.

The rearrangement links TRBV28 to TRBJ1-6; 12 bases fit TRBD1. The germline gives CDR1 MDHEN, CDR2 SYDVKM. V trimming: 1 base; J trimming: 0 bases; junction bases outside the gene matches: 7. The CDR3 consists of 20 residues. The CDR3 reads CASSLSGTGGLFSYNSPLHF. As DNA, the CDR3 is TGTGCCAGCAGTTTATCCGGGACAGGGGGCCTATTCTCCTATAATTCACCCCTCCACTTT.

The V call is TRBV5-1, the J call TRBJ2-5, with 16 bases aligning to TRBD2. The V gene's germline CDR1 is SGHRS and CDR2 YFSETQ. V lost 8 bases and J lost 5; bases outside the gene matches: 12. The CDR3 totals 17 residues. CDR3 sequence: CASTGTSGRASGETQYF. The CDR3 DNA reads TGCGCCAGTACCGGGACTAGCGGGAGGGCCAGCGGGGAGACCCAGTACTTC. Full variable domain (rest looked up from reference TRBV5-1 and TRBJ2-5): KAGVTQTPRYLIKTRGQQVTLSCSPISGHRSVSWYQQTPGQGLQFLFEYFSETQRNKGNFPGRFSGRQFSNSRSEMNVSTLELGDSALYLCASTGTSGRASGETQYFGPGTRLLVL.

This CDR3 is CAWRDGSRGTGELFF. In DNA, the CDR3 is TGTGCCTGGAGAGACGGGTCTAGGGGCACCGGGGAGCTGTTTTTT. This chain connects TRBV30 to TRBJ2-2, with D possibly being TRBD1 (5 bases). The CDR3 runs to 15 residues. The germline gives CDR1 GTSNPN, CDR2 SVGIG (reference sequence). Trimming left V 3 bases short and J 4 bases short, with 15 bases between.

This clone was counted a single time. The V call is TRBV27, the J call TRBJ1-4, with 8 nucleotides matching TRBD1. This CDR3 comprises 14 residues. The trim removed 4 bases at V and 8 bases at J, leaving 6 bases unmatched. Germline CDR1 MNHEY, CDR2 SMNVEV (reference sequence). CDR3 amino acids: CASSSSGGLEKLFF. The CDR3 DNA reads as TGTGCCAGCAGTTCTTCAGGGGGCCTGGAAAAACTGTTTTTT.